The entry below gives a single T cell receptor (beta chain) sequence along with its context. Its antigen is unidentified. The PCR contained 60 Vbeta and 13 Jbeta primers. The assay was immunoSEQ multiplex PCR, and TCRdb's table has in-frame clones only and misses some. The table lists roughly 100,000 clones, around 72% of them singletons. This entry belongs to a study of cytomegalovirus exposure and HLA in healthy donors. V was clipped by 1 base and J by 2 bases; unmatched bases: 7. The CDR3 sequence is 16 residues long. Germline CDR1 reads SGHRS; CDR2 reads YFSETQ. General study results and limits: The classifier reportedly diagnosed cytomegalovirus status with high specificity and sensitivity.

The receptor comes from a man in his thirties or forties in good health and CMV-seronegative. This sequence joins TRBV5-1 and TRBJ1-1; 8 bases are a match to TRBD1. The sequenced material came from PBMCs. The CDR3 spells CASSLTARGPNTEAFF. CDR3 in DNA: TGCGCCAGCAGCTTGACCGCCAGGGGGCCAAACACTGAAGCTTTCTTT. The full variable domain, completed using reference TRBV5-1 and TRBJ1-1, is KAGVTQTPRYLIKTRGQQVTLSCSPISGHRSVSWYQQTPGQGLQFLFEYFSETQRNKGNFPGRFSGRQFSNSRSEMNVSTLELGDSALYLCASSLTARGPNTEAFFGQGTRLTVV.